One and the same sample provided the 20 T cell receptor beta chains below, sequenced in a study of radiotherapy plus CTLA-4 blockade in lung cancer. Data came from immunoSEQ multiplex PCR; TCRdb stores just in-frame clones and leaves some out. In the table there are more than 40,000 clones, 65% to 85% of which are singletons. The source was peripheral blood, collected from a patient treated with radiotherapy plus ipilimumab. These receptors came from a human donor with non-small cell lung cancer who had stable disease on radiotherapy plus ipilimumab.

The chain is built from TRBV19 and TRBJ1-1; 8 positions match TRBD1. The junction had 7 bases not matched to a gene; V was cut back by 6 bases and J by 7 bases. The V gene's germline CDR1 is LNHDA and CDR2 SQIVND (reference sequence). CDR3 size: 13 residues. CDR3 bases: TGTGCCAGTAGAACGACAGGGGACAATGAAGCTTTCTTT. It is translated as CASRTTGDNEAFF. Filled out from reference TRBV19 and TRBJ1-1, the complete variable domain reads DGGITQSPKYLFRKEGQNVTLSCEQNLNHDAMYWYRQDPGQGLRLIYYSQIVNDFQKGDIAEGYSVSREKKESFPLTVTSAQKNPTAFYLCASRTTGDNEAFFGQGTRLTVV.

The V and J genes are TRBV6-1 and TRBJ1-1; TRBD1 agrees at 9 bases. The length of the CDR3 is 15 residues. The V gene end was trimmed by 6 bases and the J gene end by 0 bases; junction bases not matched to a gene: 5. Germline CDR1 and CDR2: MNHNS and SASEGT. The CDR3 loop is CASRATGGLNTEAFF. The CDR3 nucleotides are TGTGCCAGCAGAGCCACAGGGGGCCTGAACACTGAAGCTTTCTTT.

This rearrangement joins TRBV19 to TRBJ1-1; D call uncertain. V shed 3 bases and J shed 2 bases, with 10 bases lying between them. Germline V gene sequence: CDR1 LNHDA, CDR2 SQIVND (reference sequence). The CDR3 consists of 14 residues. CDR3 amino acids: CASSIWNSNTEAFF. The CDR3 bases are TGTGCCAGTAGTATTTGGAACAGTAACACTGAAGCTTTCTTT.

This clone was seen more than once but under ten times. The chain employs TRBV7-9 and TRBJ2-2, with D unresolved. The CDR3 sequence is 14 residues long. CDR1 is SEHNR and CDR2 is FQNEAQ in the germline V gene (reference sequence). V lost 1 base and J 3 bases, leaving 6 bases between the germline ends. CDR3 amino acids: CASSLVAYTGELFF. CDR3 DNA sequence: TGTGCCAGCAGCTTAGTAGCTTACACCGGGGAGCTGTTTTTT.

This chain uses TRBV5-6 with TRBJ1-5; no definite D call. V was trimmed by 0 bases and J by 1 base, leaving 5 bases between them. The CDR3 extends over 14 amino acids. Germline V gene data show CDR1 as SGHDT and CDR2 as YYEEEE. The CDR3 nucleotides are TGTGCCAGCAGCTTGGGGCCGAGCAATCAGCCCCAGCATTTT. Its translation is CASSLGPSNQPQHF.

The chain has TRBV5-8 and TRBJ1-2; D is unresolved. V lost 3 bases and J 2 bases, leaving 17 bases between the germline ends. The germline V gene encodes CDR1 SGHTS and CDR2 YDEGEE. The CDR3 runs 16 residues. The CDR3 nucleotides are TGTGCCAGCAGCTCCCTATTACCCGAACAAAACTATGGCTACACCTTC. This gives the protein CASSSLLPEQNYGYTF.

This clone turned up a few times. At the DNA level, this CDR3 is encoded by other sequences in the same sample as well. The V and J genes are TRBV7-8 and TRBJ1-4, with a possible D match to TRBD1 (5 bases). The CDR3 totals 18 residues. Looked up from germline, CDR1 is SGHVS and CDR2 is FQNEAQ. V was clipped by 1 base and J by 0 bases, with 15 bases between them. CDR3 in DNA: TGTGCCAGCAGCTTAGTGCAGACAGCGAACCCAACTAATGAAAAACTGTTTTTT. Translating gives CASSLVQTANPTNEKLFF.

The CDR3 spells CASSPGRGWEQYF. CDR3 DNA: TGTGCCAGCTCACCCGGACGGGGTTGGGAGCAGTACTTC. The chain recombines TRBV18 with TRBJ2-7; tentatively, D is TRBD2 (5 bases). The ends were cut back, 3 bases at V and 7 bases at J, with 13 bases in the middle. Germline CDR1 and CDR2: KGHSH and LQKENI. The CDR3 length is 13 residues.

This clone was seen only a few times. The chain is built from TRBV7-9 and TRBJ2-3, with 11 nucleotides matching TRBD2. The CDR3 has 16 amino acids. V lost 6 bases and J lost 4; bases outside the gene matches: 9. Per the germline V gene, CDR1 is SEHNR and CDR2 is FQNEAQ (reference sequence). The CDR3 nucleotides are TGTGCCAGCAGAGACCTTAGCGGGGGGGACGCAGATACGCAGTATTTT. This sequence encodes CASRDLSGGDADTQYF.

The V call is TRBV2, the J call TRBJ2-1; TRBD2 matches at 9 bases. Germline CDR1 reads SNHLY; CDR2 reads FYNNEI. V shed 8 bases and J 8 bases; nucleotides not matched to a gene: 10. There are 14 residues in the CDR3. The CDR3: CASWVAGAGHEQFF. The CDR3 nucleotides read TGTGCCAGCTGGGTAGCGGGGGCCGGGCATGAGCAGTTCTTC.

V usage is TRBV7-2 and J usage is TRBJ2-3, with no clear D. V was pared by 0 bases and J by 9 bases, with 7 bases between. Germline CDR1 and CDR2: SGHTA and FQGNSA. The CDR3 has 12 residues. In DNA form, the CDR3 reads TGTGCCAGCAGCTTAGCGAGGCAGACGCAGTATTTT. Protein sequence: CASSLARQTQYF.

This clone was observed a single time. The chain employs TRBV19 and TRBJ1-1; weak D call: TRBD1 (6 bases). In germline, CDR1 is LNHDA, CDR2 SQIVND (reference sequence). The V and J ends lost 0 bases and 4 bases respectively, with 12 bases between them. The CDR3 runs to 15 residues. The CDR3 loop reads CASSIEPRGGTEAFF. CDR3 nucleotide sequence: TGTGCCAGTAGTATAGAACCCAGGGGAGGCACTGAAGCTTTCTTT.

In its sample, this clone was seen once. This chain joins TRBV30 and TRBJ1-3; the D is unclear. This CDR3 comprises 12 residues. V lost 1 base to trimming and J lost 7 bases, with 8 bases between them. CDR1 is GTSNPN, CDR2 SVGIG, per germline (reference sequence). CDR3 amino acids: CAWSEAGNTIYF. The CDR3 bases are TGTGCCTGGAGTGAGGCGGGGAACACCATATATTTT.

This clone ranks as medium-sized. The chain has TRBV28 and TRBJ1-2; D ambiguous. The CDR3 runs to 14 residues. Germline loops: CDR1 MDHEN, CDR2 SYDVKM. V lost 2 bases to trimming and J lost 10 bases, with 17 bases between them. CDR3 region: CASSLKVGKRHYTF. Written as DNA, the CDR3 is TGTGCCAGCAGTTTAAAGGTCGGGAAGCGACACTACACCTTC.

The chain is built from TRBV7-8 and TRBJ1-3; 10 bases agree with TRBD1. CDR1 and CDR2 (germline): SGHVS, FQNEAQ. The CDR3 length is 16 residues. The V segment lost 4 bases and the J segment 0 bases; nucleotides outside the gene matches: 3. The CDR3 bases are TGTGCCAGCAGCTCCCGGACAGGGGGCTCTGGAAACACCATATATTTT. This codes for CASSSRTGGSGNTIYF.

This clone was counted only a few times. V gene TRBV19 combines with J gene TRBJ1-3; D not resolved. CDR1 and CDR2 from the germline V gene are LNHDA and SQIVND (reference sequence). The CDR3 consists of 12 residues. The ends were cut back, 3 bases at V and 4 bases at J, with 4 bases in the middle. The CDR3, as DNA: TGTGCCAGTAGTATGGGGGGAAACACCATATATTTT. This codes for CASSMGGNTIYF.

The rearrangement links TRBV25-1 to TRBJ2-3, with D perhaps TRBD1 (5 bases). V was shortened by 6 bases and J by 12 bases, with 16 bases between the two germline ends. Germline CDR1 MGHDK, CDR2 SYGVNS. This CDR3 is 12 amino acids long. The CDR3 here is CASRPDSSAQYF. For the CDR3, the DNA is TGTGCCAGCAGGCCCGACAGTTCCGCCCAGTATTTT.

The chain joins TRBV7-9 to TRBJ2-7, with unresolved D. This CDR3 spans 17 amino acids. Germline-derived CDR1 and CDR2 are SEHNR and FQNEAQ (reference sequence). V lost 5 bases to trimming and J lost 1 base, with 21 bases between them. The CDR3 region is CASSPPVGQAPSYEQYV. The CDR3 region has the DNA TGTGCCAGCAGCCCCCCTGTTGGGCAGGCCCCGTCCTACGAGCAGTACGTC.

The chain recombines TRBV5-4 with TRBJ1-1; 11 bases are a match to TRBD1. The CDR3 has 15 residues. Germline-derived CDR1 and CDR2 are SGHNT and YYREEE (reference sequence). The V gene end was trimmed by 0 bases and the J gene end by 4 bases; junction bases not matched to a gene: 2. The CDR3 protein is CASSLVGTGGTEAFF. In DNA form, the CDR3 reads TGTGCCAGCAGCTTGGTAGGGACAGGGGGCACTGAAGCTTTCTTT.

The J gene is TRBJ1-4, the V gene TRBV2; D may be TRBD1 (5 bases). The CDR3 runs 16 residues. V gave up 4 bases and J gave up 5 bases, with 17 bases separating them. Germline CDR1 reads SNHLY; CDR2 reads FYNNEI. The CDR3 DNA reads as TGTGCCAGCAGTGCTCGCGTGGGGCCGTCAAATGAAAAACTGTTTTTT. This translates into CASSARVGPSNEKLFF.